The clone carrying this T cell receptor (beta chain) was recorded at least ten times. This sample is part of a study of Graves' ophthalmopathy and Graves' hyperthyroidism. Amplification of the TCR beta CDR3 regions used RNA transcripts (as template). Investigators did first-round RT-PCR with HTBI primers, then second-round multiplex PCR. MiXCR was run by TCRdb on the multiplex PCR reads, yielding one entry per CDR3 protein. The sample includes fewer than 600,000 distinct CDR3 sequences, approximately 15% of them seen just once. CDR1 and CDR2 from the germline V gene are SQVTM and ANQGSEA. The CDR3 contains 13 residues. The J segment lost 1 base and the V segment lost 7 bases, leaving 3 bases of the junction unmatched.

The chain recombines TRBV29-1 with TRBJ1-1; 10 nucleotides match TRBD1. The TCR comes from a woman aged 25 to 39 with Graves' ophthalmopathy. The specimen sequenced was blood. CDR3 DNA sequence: TGCAGCGCTCGACAGGGGGCGAACACTGAAGCTTTCTTT. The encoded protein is CSARQGANTEAFF. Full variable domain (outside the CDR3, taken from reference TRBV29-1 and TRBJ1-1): SAVISQKPSRDICQRGTSLTIQCQVDSQVTMMFWYRQQPGQSLTLIATANQGSEATYESGFVIDKFPISRPNLTFSTLTVSNMSPEDSSIYLCSARQGANTEAFFGQGTRLTVV.